This T cell receptor beta chain was sequenced for a study of Ad26.COV2.S vaccination and SARS-CoV-2 variants (dated by TCRdb to the early 2020s). Some background on the complete study: Vaccine-arm donors were drawn from COV1001, a multicentre, randomized, double-blind, placebo-controlled phase I-IIa trial of Ad26.COV2.S in healthy adults. Ad26.COV2.S was administered intramuscularly at 5 x 10^10 or 1 x 10^11 viral particles, either as a single shot or as two shots given 56 days apart. TCRbeta repertoire sequencing served as the tool for gauging how specific and how broad the SARS-CoV-2-reactive T cell receptors were following Ad26.COV2.S vaccination. A total of roughly 30 samples were included in the TCR-sequenced set, comprising around 19 Ad26.COV2.S vaccine recipients, 5 placebo recipients and 8 SARS-CoV-2 convalescent individuals. Trial participants were randomized into five groups of five: low-dose or high-dose Ad26.COV2.S given once or twice, or placebo on both occasions. Investigators did not know the trial group allocation while performing experiments and assessing outcomes. The investigation overall reported the following: The study was not powered for comparison of responses between vaccine doses or regimens. Compared with placebo recipients, Ad26.COV2.S recipients showed higher spike-specific TCR breadth (P = 0.0014). After vaccination, spike-specific CD8+ and CD4+ T cell responses were reported to show substantial breadth. Vaccine and placebo recipients had similar non-spike TCR breadth, a finding consistent with the vaccine containing only spike. The authors noted that the TCR breadth and depth analyses may have underestimated total T cell responses.

The germline V gene encodes CDR1 SNHLY and CDR2 FYNNEI. V and J lose 6 bases and 3 bases, and a span of 6 bases separates them. From the cysteine through the phenylalanine, the CDR3 covers 12 amino acids. The read is trimmed to its CDR3 DNA, 36 bases read in frame from base 1. Of note for this clone: No antigen is known for it. No quality values exist for individual bases; no much larger clone is one base distant. The sample holds other DNA sequences that translate to the same CDR3.

The immunoSEQ Assay was used to sequence TCRbeta CDR3 regions. After extraction, genomic DNA underwent amplification by bias-controlled multiplex PCR, followed by high-throughput sequencing. Regarding the original processing steps: To quantify the absolute abundance of every unique TCRbeta CDR3 region, sequences were collapsed and filtered. Usable DNA was measured by amplifying reference genes present in all nucleated cells, and TCRbeta template counts were normalized to that usable DNA to estimate T cell fraction. Repertoire TCRs were annotated as SARS-CoV-2-specific by exact matching of V gene, CDR3 amino acid sequence and J gene to a known reactive TCR set. The reference SARS-CoV-2 TCR set was obtained from MIRA and was filtered for enrichment in COVID-19-positive ImmuneCODE repertoires, whereby public or cross-reactive TCRs were removed. Using the MIRA antigens, annotated TCRs were further analysed by specific ORF or by position within an ORF. Breadth was defined as annotated unique rearrangements over total unique productive rearrangements; depth was the summed frequency of those rearrangements. Two-sided Wilcoxon rank-sum tests were used to compare TCR breadth between groups. Not all clones reach the TCRdb copy of this immuneACCESS table, which keeps in-frame sequences only. Checked studies attribute under half of the gap to unresolved V genes and leave the rest unexplained. V and J calls and clone size are copied from that table; D and trimming were computed from the DNA. Counted in this sample were over 400,000 clones; roughly 91% of them appeared once. The ten largest clones capture around 4.2% of the sample.

The label giving this sample's treatment or condition can be read as: some 20 received Ad26.COV2.S at low or high dose, single or two shots; a few received placebo; per-sample allocation not given. For vaccine and placebo recipients, the sequenced repertoires came from samples collected on day 63 after the first injection. In Cohort 1b, more than 20 adults aged 18-55 years were enrolled at a single site in Boston, USA, between 29 July and 7 August 2020. Ad26.COV2.S consisted of a replication-incompetent adenovirus type 26 vector by which a prefusion-stabilized SARS-CoV-2 spike protein from the original Wuhan strain was expressed.

Sequencing used peripheral blood, obtained in a trial of Ad26.COV2.S vaccine versus placebo. The rearrangement joined TRBV2 to TRBJ2-1; TRBD1 could be the D gene, as 6 bases match. The receptor's source is a person between 18 and 59 years old who received the Ad26.COV2.S COVID-19 vaccine or a placebo. The CDR3 sequence is CASRGGYNEQFF. The bases read TGTGCCAGCAGAGGGGGCTACAATGAGCAGTTCTTC.